This TCR beta chain was obtained from a study of blood T cell repertoires in COVID-19. Whole-study context: Acute and convalescent COVID-19 samples came from the United States, Italy and Spain. T cells, B-cell-depleted T cells, or PBMCs supplied cDNA or gDNA.

This CDR3 contains 16 residues. Germline loops: CDR1 MNHNS, CDR2 SASEGT. Trimming pared 3 bases from V and 9 bases from J, leaving 18 bases between. Under the authors' procedure: Researchers report that nucleated cell counts were estimated from reference gene primer amplification. The table came from immunoSEQ multiplex PCR; TCRdb's copy has only in-frame clones and leaves some out. V and J calls and clone size are copied from that table; D and trimming were computed from the DNA. The table lists over 90,000 clones, more than 85% of them singletons, with roughly 4.2% in the top ten. This TCR was recovered from a man aged 18 to 30 with acute or convalescent COVID-19. The chain is built from TRBV6-1 and TRBJ1-6; D perhaps matches TRBD1 (5 bases). Sequences were obtained from peripheral blood. For the CDR3, the DNA is TGTGCCAGCAGTGACCAATCCAGGGCCCTGGGTTCACCCCTCCACTTT. Its translation: CASSDQSRALGSPLHF.